The 19 T cell receptor beta chains reported below all come from one sample, sequenced in a study of T cells in Graves' hyperthyroidism and ophthalmopathy. Amplification yielded TCR beta CDR3 regions, with RNA transcripts as the source. Primed by the HTBI set, a first-round RT-PCR was run on the TCR CDR3. Each CDR3 protein is one row after TCRdb ran MiXCR on the multiplex PCR reads. In the table there are approximately 630,000 distinct CDR3 sequences, about 16% of which are singletons. Sequencing input: blood. The origin of the receptors is a woman aged 25 to 39 with Graves' hyperthyroidism.

J is TRBJ2-3 and V is TRBV13, with TRBD2 matching 7 bases. Per the germline V gene, CDR1 is PRHDT and CDR2 is FYEKMQ (reference sequence). The ends lost 0 bases at V and 0 bases at J; junction bases unmatched: 6. The length of the CDR3 is 17 residues. The CDR3 DNA reads TGTGCCAGCAGCTTAGGGTGGCTAGCGGAGAGCACAGATACGCAGTATTTT. This translates into CASSLGWLAESTDTQYF.

To note about this clonotype: A much larger clone differs by one base, so this may be a read error. The CDR3 does not end in the conserved phenylalanine or tryptophan, so this is likely a read error. V is TRBV2 and J is TRBJ2-5; the match to TRBD1 covers 8 bases. This CDR3 spans 14 amino acids. Germline CDR1 SNHLY, CDR2 FYNNEI. J gave up 3 bases and V 6 bases, and 6 bases lay outside the gene matches. The CDR3 loop is CASRPGTGKETQYS. CDR3 DNA: TGTGCCAGCAGACCCGGGACAGGAAAAGAGACCCAGTACTCC.

At least ten counts were recorded for this clonotype. The chain combines TRBV2 with TRBJ1-2; no clear D gene. This CDR3 region has 14 residues. In germline, CDR1 is SNHLY, CDR2 FYNNEI. Trimming stripped 5 bases from V and 3 bases from J, with 13 bases between. The CDR3 region has the DNA TGTGCCAGCAGTCAACCCGAGGGTTACTATGGCTACACCTTC. Translating it yields CASSQPEGYYGYTF.

This clonotype turned up a few times. This may come from a read error, since a much larger clone is one base off. The V call is TRBV5-1, the J call TRBJ1-1; D unresolved. Germline V gives CDR1 SGHRS, CDR2 YFSETQ. The CDR3 is made up of 16 amino acids. V gave up 3 bases and J gave up 5 bases, with 20 bases separating them. This CDR3 reads CASSSDNGVLLTEAFF. In DNA, the CDR3 is TGCGCCAGCAGCTCGGATAATGGTGTACTGCTGACTGAAGCTTTCTTT.

This clonotype came up many times. The V gene is TRBV20-1, the J gene TRBJ2-7; TRBD1 matches 12 bases. This CDR3 contains 15 residues. V trimming: 2 bases; J trimming: 5 bases; junction bases outside the gene matches: 7. Germline V CDR1 and CDR2: DFQATT, SNEGSKA (reference sequence). CDR3 in DNA: TGCAGTGCTAGATCATCGGGACAGGGGGCGCACGAGCAGTACTTC. It yields the protein CSARSSGQGAHEQYF.

This clonotype was observed many times. The chain links TRBV7-2 to TRBJ2-7, with TRBD2 matching 10 bases. The germline V gene has CDR1 SGHTA and CDR2 FQGNSA. Losses at the gene ends were 4 bases for V and 4 bases for J; bases not matched to a gene: 7. CDR3 length: 15 amino acids. The CDR3 region is CASSYSSGSLYEQYF. The CDR3 DNA is TGTGCCAGCAGCTATTCTAGCGGGAGTTTGTACGAGCAGTACTTC.

This clonotype has more than one count but fewer than ten. Germline and junction disagree at one end, which may indicate a read error. This chain uses TRBV2 with TRBJ2-6; D ambiguous. The CDR3 length is 15 residues. CDR1 SNHLY and CDR2 FYNNEI come from the germline V gene. CDR3 bases: TGTACCAGCAGTGAATTCCCCTCTGGGGCCAACGTCCTGACTTTC. Translated, it gives CTSSEFPSGANVLTF.

The chain has TRBV3-1 and TRBJ1-3, with D perhaps TRBD1 (5 bases). CDR3 length: 16 amino acids. V shed 0 bases and J shed 3 bases, with 12 bases lying between them. Germline loops: CDR1 LGHDT, CDR2 YNNKEL (reference sequence). CDR3 DNA sequence: TGTGCCAGCAGCCAAGAATCGGGGCTTCTTGGAAACACCATATATTTT. Encoded protein: CASSQESGLLGNTIYF.

Regarding this clonotype: One end of the junction varies from germline; a read error may be responsible. J is TRBJ2-2 and V is TRBV4-3; TRBD2 aligns across 7 bases. Looked up from germline, CDR1 is LGHNA and CDR2 is YSLEER. CDR3 length: 15 residues. CDR3 in amino acids: CASSQRRGNTGVLFF. CDR3 nucleotides: TGCGCCAGCAGCCAAAGGCGGGGGAACACCGGGGTGCTGTTTTTT.

Remarks on this clonotype: A much larger clone is a single base away; this may be a read error. J is TRBJ1-3 and V is TRBV27; possible D gene TRBD1, 6 bases. The CDR3 has 15 residues. From germline, CDR1 is MNHEY and CDR2 SMNVEV (reference sequence). The CDR3 DNA reads as TGTGCCAGCAGTTTGGGGGGCCTCTCTGGATACACCATATATTTT. Protein: CASSLGGLSGYTIYF.

This clonotype was recorded at least ten times. V is TRBV30 and J is TRBJ1-1; D not certain. In germline, CDR1 is GTSNPN, CDR2 SVGIG (reference sequence). This CDR3 is built from 14 residues. Trimming shortened V by 2 bases and J by 5 bases, and 15 bases separated the two germline ends. The CDR3 here is CAWSPRPTRTEAFF. In nucleotides, the CDR3 is TGTGCCTGGAGTCCCCGCCCAACACGGACTGAAGCTTTCTTT.

This clonotype was observed many times. The chain uses TRBV6-1 and TRBJ2-7; TRBD1 is a possible D gene (6 bases). Trimming removed 7 bases from V and 4 bases from J, with 20 bases in between. Germline V gene data show CDR1 as MNHNS and CDR2 as SASEGT. The CDR3 length is 15 residues. In DNA, the CDR3 is TGTGCCAGCAAGGCGGGCTACAGGGATGGTTACGAGCAGTACTTC. This gives the protein CASKAGYRDGYEQYF.

The V gene is TRBV13, the J gene TRBJ2-3; 8 bases map to TRBD2. The V gene end was trimmed by 4 bases and the J gene end by 0 bases; junction bases not matched to a gene: 6. From germline, CDR1 is PRHDT and CDR2 FYEKMQ (reference sequence). The CDR3 totals 16 residues. CDR3 region: CASSSSSGLSTDTQYF. The CDR3 nucleotides are TGTGCCAGCAGCTCTTCTAGCGGGTTAAGCACAGATACGCAGTATTTT.

The table lists this clonotype with many counts. V is TRBV5-1 and J is TRBJ1-1, with 7 bases fitting TRBD1. The CDR3 extends over 15 amino acids. V was clipped by 0 bases and J by 1 base; unmatched bases: 3. From germline, CDR1 is SGHRS and CDR2 YFSETQ. CDR3 in DNA: TGCGCCAGCAGCTTGGAGGGGGCTACGAACACTGAAGCTTTCTTT. Translating gives CASSLEGATNTEAFF.

Only a few counts were recorded for this clonotype. The chain couples TRBV20-1 to TRBJ1-2; 9 bases fit TRBD1. Trimming at V came to 4 bases and at J to 4 bases, leaving 7 bases not matched to a gene. Germline lookup yields CDR1 DFQATT and CDR2 SNEGSKA (reference sequence). CDR3 length: 14 amino acids. The CDR3 DNA follows: TGCAGTGCTATGGGACAGGGCCCAACCTATGGCTACACCTTC. Translating gives CSAMGQGPTYGYTF.

The table lists this clonotype with a few counts. The chain links TRBV7-9 to TRBJ2-2, with TRBD2 matching over 7 bases. V lost 2 bases to trimming and J lost 2 bases; unmatched junction nucleotides: 5. CDR3 length: 16 amino acids. Germline-derived CDR1 and CDR2 are SEHNR and FQNEAQ (reference sequence). CDR3 sequence (DNA): TGTGCCAGCAGCTTAATCCTAGCGGACAACACCGGGGAGCTGTTTTTT. This translates into CASSLILADNTGELFF.

V usage is TRBV30 and J usage is TRBJ1-5; no firm D call. V lost 4 bases to trimming and J lost 6 bases, with 13 bases between them. Germline V gene data show CDR1 as GTSNPN and CDR2 as SVGIG (reference sequence). This CDR3 spans 13 amino acids. The CDR3 coding sequence is TGTGCCTGGATATGGGTCCGGGGTCAGCCCCAGCATTTT. Its translation is CAWIWVRGQPQHF.

There are many counts of this clonotype. The CDR3 DNA follows: TGTGCCAGCAGCTCTGACAGCTCCAATCAGCCCCAGCATTTT. Translation gives CASSSDSSNQPQHF. The chain uses TRBV7-3 and TRBJ1-5, with D perhaps TRBD1 (5 bases). The CDR3 loop spans 14 amino acids. Germline values: CDR1 SGHTA, CDR2 FQGTGA. Trimming stripped 4 bases from V and 3 bases from J, with 10 bases between.

This clonotype was detected many times. The CDR3 spells CASSGFESTEAFF. CDR3 DNA sequence: TGTGCCAGTAGTGGGTTCGAGAGCACTGAAGCTTTCTTT. The chain recombines TRBV19 with TRBJ1-1, with unresolved D. Germline V gene lookup returns CDR1 LNHDA and CDR2 SQIVND (reference sequence). The CDR3 contains 13 residues. The V end was cut by 5 bases, the J end by 4 bases, with 11 bases between.